One sample yielded the 32 T cell receptor beta chains listed below, sequenced in a study of cytomegalovirus exposure and HLA in healthy donors. 60 Vbeta and 13 Jbeta primers were used in PCR. Using immunoSEQ multiplex PCR, the repertoire was profiled, and TCRdb retains in-frame clones only, with some absent. This sample has around 110,000 clones, with roughly 79% found just once. The source material was PBMCs. Receptors originate from a woman aged 18-29 years in good health and CMV-seronegative.

In this sample, this clone turned up a few times. The chain carries TRBV6-4 and TRBJ1-2; D not certain. Germline CDR1 reads MRHNA; CDR2 reads SNTAGT. V was trimmed by 5 bases and J by 4 bases, leaving 11 bases between them. The CDR3 has 13 amino acids. This CDR3 is CASSSQSSYGYTF. Written as DNA, the CDR3 is TGTGCCAGCAGTAGTCAGTCCAGCTATGGCTACACCTTC.

J is TRBJ2-1 and V is TRBV2; 7 nucleotides agree with TRBD1. Germline V gene sequence: CDR1 SNHLY, CDR2 FYNNEI. The ends lost 4 bases at V and 4 bases at J; junction bases unmatched: 13. The CDR3 has 17 residues. The CDR3 nucleotides are TGTGCCAGCAGTGCTGTCGTCGACAGGGTGGTTTACAATGAGCAGTTCTTC. As protein: CASSAVVDRVVYNEQFF.

The chain couples TRBV5-1 to TRBJ1-2, with D tentatively TRBD1 (6 bases). The CDR3 has 17 amino acids. The V end was cut by 0 bases, the J end by 4 bases, with 19 bases between. Germline CDR1 is SGHRS and CDR2 is YFSETQ. The CDR3 sequence is CASSLAPIVGASYGYTF. The DNA of the CDR3 is TGCGCCAGCAGCTTGGCACCCATTGTGGGGGCCAGCTATGGCTACACCTTC.

The rearrangement links TRBV23-1 to TRBJ1-1; 9 nucleotides line up with TRBD1. TRBV23-1 is identified as an open reading frame with a role that is uncertain. The length of the CDR3 is 16 residues. Unmatched junction bases numbered 6, after V lost 4 bases and J lost 0 bases. The CDR3 loop is CASSRQTGGMNTEAFF. CDR3 DNA sequence: TGCGCCAGCAGTCGACAGACAGGGGGAATGAACACTGAAGCTTTCTTT.

The chain joins TRBV5-1 to TRBJ2-7; 9 nucleotides line up with TRBD1. Looked up from germline, CDR1 is SGHRS and CDR2 is YFSETQ. The CDR3 length is 15 residues. The junction had 8 bases not matched to a gene; V was cut back by 0 bases and J by 7 bases. The CDR3 reads CASSLGGTGSGEQYF. The CDR3 nucleotides are TGCGCCAGCAGCTTGGGCGGGACAGGGTCAGGGGAGCAGTACTTC.

The chain joins TRBV6-5 to TRBJ2-5; D gene ambiguous. The CDR3 is 15 residues long. V was trimmed by 6 bases and J by 11 bases, leaving 25 bases between them. CDR1 MNHEY and CDR2 SVGAGI come from the germline V gene. As DNA, the CDR3 is TGTGCCAGCAGCAGAAGAAGTGGAGTTTCGAGTGAGCAGTACTTC. This translates into CASSRRSGVSSEQYF.

The chain is built from TRBV4-1 and TRBJ1-1; tentative D call: TRBD1 (5 bases). CDR3 length: 15 residues. V lost 3 bases and J 0 bases, leaving 11 bases between the germline ends. Germline-derived CDR1 and CDR2 are MGHRA and YSYEKL. The CDR3 protein is CASSHNGAVNTEAFF. Here the CDR3 DNA reads TGCGCCAGCAGCCACAATGGGGCAGTGAACACTGAAGCTTTCTTT.

The V call is TRBV4-2, the J call TRBJ1-4; 7 nucleotides align to TRBD1. Germline V gene data show CDR1 as LGHNA and CDR2 as YNFKEQ. The trim removed 4 bases at V and 3 bases at J, leaving 5 bases unmatched. The CDR3 runs to 15 residues. The CDR3 is CASSPLGTANEKLFF. The CDR3 nucleotides are TGTGCCAGCAGCCCCCTCGGGACAGCTAATGAAAAACTGTTTTTT.

The chain links TRBV7-9 to TRBJ2-7, with D possibly matching TRBD2 (7 bases). V was pared by 6 bases and J by 5 bases, with 20 bases between. Germline-derived CDR1 and CDR2 are SEHNR and FQNEAQ (reference sequence). CDR3 length: 15 residues. CDR3 sequence: CASSSQGRDYNEQYF. CDR3 DNA: TGTGCCAGCAGTTCACAGGGTAGGGACTACAACGAGCAGTACTTC.

The chain carries TRBV4-1 and TRBJ2-1; tentative D call: TRBD2 (6 bases). The CDR3 has 15 amino acids. Germline-derived CDR1 and CDR2 are MGHRA and YSYEKL. Trimming took 3 bases from V and 4 from J, leaving 13 bases between them. The CDR3: CASSHQSSVYNEQFF. CDR3 nucleotides: TGCGCCAGCAGCCACCAGTCTAGCGTTTACAATGAGCAGTTCTTC.

This chain connects TRBV19 to TRBJ1-5; 7 bases map to TRBD1. V lost 4 bases and J lost 4; bases outside the gene matches: 10. Germline V CDR1 and CDR2: LNHDA, SQIVND (reference sequence). CDR3 length: 16 amino acids. CDR3 in amino acids: CASSTSGGNWNQPQHF. The CDR3 bases are TGTGCCAGTAGTACCTCAGGGGGGAATTGGAATCAGCCCCAGCATTTT.

The CDR3 reads CASSQEGGAFNEKLFF. Here the CDR3 DNA reads TGCGCCAGCAGCCAAGAAGGGGGGGCCTTTAATGAAAAACTGTTTTTT. The gene calls are TRBV4-1 and TRBJ1-4; possible D gene TRBD1, 6 bases. Trimming pared 0 bases from V and 4 bases from J, leaving 12 bases between. Germline V lookup: CDR1 MGHRA, CDR2 YSYEKL. This CDR3 spans 16 amino acids.

Here the CDR3 reads CASSDKTATIEAFF. The CDR3 region has the DNA TGTGCCAGCAGTGACAAGACAGCCACGATTGAAGCTTTCTTT. The chain combines TRBV6-4 with TRBJ1-1; perhaps TRBD1 as D (5 bases). V was shortened by 2 bases and J by 7 bases, with 14 bases between the two germline ends. Germline values: CDR1 MRHNA, CDR2 SNTAGT. There are 14 residues in the CDR3.

V and J are TRBV28 and TRBJ1-1, with D uncertain. This CDR3 spans 15 amino acids. V lost 0 bases and J lost 0, with 8 bases in between. CDR1 is MDHEN, CDR2 SYDVKM, per germline. The CDR3 loop reads CASSLWGRMNTEAFF. The CDR3 DNA follows: TGTGCCAGCAGTTTATGGGGCAGGATGAACACTGAAGCTTTCTTT.

The rearrangement links TRBV5-6 to TRBJ2-7; TRBD1 is a possible D gene (6 bases). Per the germline V gene, CDR1 is SGHDT and CDR2 is YYEEEE. The ends were cut back, 7 bases at V and 4 bases at J, with 6 bases in the middle. The CDR3 covers 10 residues. The CDR3 DNA is TGTGCCAGCGGACAGTACGAGCAGTACTTC. Translated: CASGQYEQYF.

The table lists this clone with a few counts. J is TRBJ1-1 and V is TRBV5-6, with D hard to call. Trimming took 4 bases from V and 0 from J, leaving 13 bases between them. CDR3 length: 15 amino acids. The germline V gene has CDR1 SGHDT and CDR2 YYEEEE. CDR3 in amino acids: CASSPRLRMNTEAFF. As DNA, the CDR3 is TGTGCCAGCAGCCCTCGACTGAGAATGAACACTGAAGCTTTCTTT.

The chain employs TRBV4-1 and TRBJ1-1; the D gene is possibly TRBD1 (6 bases). Germline V gene sequence: CDR1 MGHRA, CDR2 YSYEKL. The CDR3 spans 14 residues. Deletions cut 4 bases from V and 0 bases from J, with 9 bases between. The CDR3 spells CASSLGTLNTEAFF. The CDR3 DNA sequence: TGCGCCAGCAGCCTTGGGACATTGAACACTGAAGCTTTCTTT.

The CDR3, as DNA: TGTGCCAGCAGCCAAGATCCGGTCCGGGAAAAACTGTTTTTT. The encoded protein is CASSQDPVREKLFF. The chain links TRBV4-2 to TRBJ1-4; D call uncertain. The V end was cut by 0 bases, the J end by 8 bases, with 10 bases between. Per germline, CDR1 LGHNA and CDR2 YNFKEQ. The CDR3 sequence is 14 residues long.

V is TRBV6-6 and J is TRBJ1-5; 10 bases are a match to TRBD1. Germline lookup yields CDR1 MNHNY and CDR2 SVGAGI (reference sequence). V gave up 2 bases and J gave up 2 bases; unmatched junction bases: 0. CDR3 length equals 15 residues. The CDR3 nucleotides read TGTGCCAGCAGTTACGGGACAGGGGGCAATCAGCCCCAGCATTTT. Protein product: CASSYGTGGNQPQHF.

On this clone itself: This CDR3 is also generated by other DNA sequences in the sample. The chain recombines TRBV4-1 with TRBJ1-1, with no clear D. V lost 1 base and J lost 0, with 9 bases in between. CDR3 length: 15 amino acids. Germline values: CDR1 MGHRA, CDR2 YSYEKL. Here the CDR3 reads CASSQADRVNTEAFF. DNA for the CDR3: TGCGCCAGCAGCCAAGCCGACCGGGTGAACACTGAAGCTTTCTTT.

The rearrangement uses TRBV30 and TRBJ1-1; 11 nucleotides line up with TRBD1. Germline values: CDR1 GTSNPN, CDR2 SVGIG (reference sequence). The CDR3 is 17 residues long. V shed 1 base, J shed 3 bases, and the junction held 10 bases outside the gene matches. CDR3 loop: CAWSGSGDRGKDTEAFF. The CDR3, as DNA: TGTGCCTGGAGTGGCAGTGGGGACAGGGGGAAGGACACTGAAGCTTTCTTT.

In this sample, this clone turned up once. The chain carries TRBV2 and TRBJ1-2; 8 bases fit TRBD1. With 5 bases clipped from V and 3 bases from J, the junction kept 5 bases outside the gene matches. The CDR3 consists of 14 residues. CDR1 is SNHLY, CDR2 FYNNEI, per germline. The CDR3 DNA sequence: TGTGCCAGCAGTTTCCAACAGGGGGACTATGGCTACACCTTC. This gives the protein CASSFQQGDYGYTF.

The chain links TRBV19 to TRBJ2-7; 9 positions agree with TRBD2. CDR1 and CDR2 (germline): LNHDA, SQIVND (reference sequence). The V gene end was trimmed by 4 bases and the J gene end by 4 bases; junction bases not matched to a gene: 5. This CDR3 is 14 amino acids long. For the CDR3, the DNA is TGTGCCAGTAGTAAGGCGGGGGGGCCTTACGAGCAGTACTTC. It specifies CASSKAGGPYEQYF. Based on the CDR3 plus reference TRBV19 and TRBJ2-7, the full variable domain is DGGITQSPKYLFRKEGQNVTLSCEQNLNHDAMYWYRQDPGQGLRLIYYSQIVNDFQKGDIAEGYSVSREKKESFPLTVTSAQKNPTAFYLCASSKAGGPYEQYFGPGTRLTVT.

CDR3: CASSLGLNGNTIYF. The CDR3 DNA is TGCGCCAGCAGCTTGGGCCTAAACGGAAACACCATATATTTT. V and J are TRBV5-1 and TRBJ1-3; D gene ambiguous. The V end was cut by 0 bases, the J end by 4 bases, with 8 bases between. Germline V gives CDR1 SGHRS, CDR2 YFSETQ. The CDR3 has 14 residues.

The rearrangement links TRBV4-1 to TRBJ1-2; 8 bases agree with TRBD1. With 3 bases clipped from V and 5 bases from J, the junction kept 20 bases outside the gene matches. The CDR3 runs 19 residues. The germline CDR1 and CDR2 sequences are MGHRA and YSYEKL. CDR3 loop: CASSQSHDRGRFPPYGYTF. CDR3 sequence (DNA): TGCGCCAGCAGCCAGTCACACGACAGGGGACGGTTCCCCCCTTATGGCTACACCTTC.

CDR3 residues: CASSAGTGMYNEQFF. Written as DNA, the CDR3 is TGTGCCAGCAGCGCCGGGACAGGGATGTACAATGAGCAGTTCTTC. V is TRBV13 and J is TRBJ2-1, with 9 bases identical to TRBD1. This CDR3 contains 15 residues. Trimming took 5 bases from V and 4 from J; bases not matched to a gene: 6. In germline, CDR1 is PRHDT, CDR2 FYEKMQ (reference sequence). Full variable domain (outside the CDR3, taken from reference TRBV13 and TRBJ2-1): AAGVIQSPRHLIKEKRETATLKCYPIPRHDTVYWYQQGPGQDPQFLISFYEKMQSDKGSIPDRFSAQQFSDYHSELNMSSLELGDSALYFCASSAGTGMYNEQFFGPGTRLTVL.

This sequence joins TRBV30 and TRBJ1-1; D is undetermined. The CDR3 has 11 amino acids. V was cut by 3 bases and J by 4 bases, with 6 bases left in between. Germline lookup yields CDR1 GTSNPN and CDR2 SVGIG (reference sequence). CDR3 in amino acids: CAWRGGTEAFF. The CDR3 region has the DNA TGTGCCTGGAGGGGAGGCACTGAAGCTTTCTTT.

The chain is built from TRBV14 and TRBJ1-1; D may be TRBD1 (5 bases). The V gene lost 1 base and the J gene lost 5 bases, with 8 bases spanning the gap. In germline, CDR1 is SGHDN, CDR2 FVKESK. The CDR3 sequence is 13 residues long. This CDR3 is CASSQGRGTEAFF. For the CDR3, the DNA is TGTGCCAGCAGCCAAGGGAGGGGAACTGAAGCTTTCTTT.

This chain uses TRBV5-5 with TRBJ1-4; 11 bases line up with TRBD1. J gave up 7 bases and V 5 bases, and 10 bases lay outside the gene matches. This CDR3 has 16 amino acids. Germline V lookup: CDR1 SGHKS, CDR2 YYEKEE (reference sequence). The CDR3 reads CASRMRGQGVREKLFF. The CDR3 DNA reads TGTGCCAGCAGGATGCGGGGACAGGGGGTTCGTGAAAAACTGTTTTTT.

There are a few counts of this clone. CDR3 loop: CASSETGNGYTF. CDR3 nucleotides: TGTGCCAGCAGTGAAACAGGGAATGGCTACACCTTC. The chain combines TRBV6-1 with TRBJ1-2; D is perhaps TRBD1 (6 bases). Germline assignment: CDR1 MNHNS and CDR2 SASEGT. CDR3 length equals 12 residues. V lost 2 bases, J lost 6 bases, and 7 bases lay in between.

This clone was found a few times. This rearrangement joins TRBV2 to TRBJ1-1; D is unclear. CDR1 is SNHLY and CDR2 is FYNNEI in the germline V gene. Between the trimmed V and J ends, which lost 3 bases and 1 base, there was a span of 6 bases. The CDR3 sequence is 13 residues long. CDR3 DNA: TGTGCCAGCAGTGACGACAAGAACACTGAAGCTTTCTTT. Its protein is CASSDDKNTEAFF.

This clone was recorded only once. The chain links TRBV28 to TRBJ1-2; TRBD1 matches 8 bases. CDR1 is MDHEN, CDR2 SYDVKM, per germline. CDR3 length: 14 residues. With V trimmed by 3 bases and J by 8 bases, 8 bases remained unmatched. CDR3 coding DNA: TGTGCCAGCAGTTTGATCTCGGACAGGGCGGGCTACACCTTC. Its translation: CASSLISDRAGYTF.